This entry lists 17 T cell receptor beta chains sequenced from one sample in a study of response to subunit inactivated influenza vaccine. TCRdb analysed the RT-PCR reads with MiXCR anew, one entry per CDR3 protein. This sample has around 480,000 distinct CDR3 sequences, with about 17% found just once. Sequences were derived from CD4+ T cells sorted from PBMCs, sampled around 25 months after vaccination. The receptors originated from a man aged 45 to 75 who received an inactivated influenza vaccine.

A few counts support this clonotype. The chain is built from TRBV20-1 and TRBJ2-3; D is undetermined. In germline, CDR1 is DFQATT, CDR2 SNEGSKA (reference sequence). The CDR3 extends over 13 amino acids. V lost 6 bases and J 6 bases, leaving 16 bases between the germline ends. In DNA, the CDR3 is TGCAGTGCCACTCGGACCGTCGCGGATACGCAGTATTTT. Translation gives CSATRTVADTQYF.

The V and J genes are TRBV20-1 and TRBJ1-1; a weak D match, TRBD1 (6 bases). Germline V CDR1 and CDR2: DFQATT, SNEGSKA (reference sequence). Trimming pared 1 base from V and 4 bases from J, leaving 10 bases between. The CDR3 is 13 residues long. CDR3: CSARVIGGTEAFF. The CDR3, as DNA: TGCAGTGCTAGAGTAATAGGGGGCACTGAAGCTTTCTTT.

V is TRBV6-2 or TRBV6-3 and J is TRBJ2-5; the D is unclear. In germline, CDR1 is MNHEY, CDR2 SVGEGT. The CDR3 has 15 residues. V was shortened by 6 bases and J by 1 base, with 15 bases between the two germline ends. This CDR3 is CASSPQGRIQETQYF. For the CDR3, the DNA is TGTGCCAGCAGCCCACAAGGGCGAATCCAAGAGACCCAGTACTTC.

Many counts were recorded for this clonotype. CDR3 nucleotides: TGCAGTGCTTACTTGCGTGTCCTCCCCGGCACTGAAGCTTTCTTT. This sequence encodes CSAYLRVLPGTEAFF. The gene calls are TRBV20-1 and TRBJ1-1; D ambiguous. Germline lookup yields CDR1 DFQATT and CDR2 SNEGSKA (reference sequence). The V end was cut by 5 bases, the J end by 4 bases, with 20 bases between. The CDR3 loop spans 15 amino acids.

This clonotype was counted between two and nine times. The chain is built from TRBV12-3 or TRBV12-4 and TRBJ2-1; 10 positions match TRBD1. Trimming took 2 bases from V and 2 from J; bases not matched to a gene: 6. The CDR3 length is 17 residues. CDR3 region: CASSLRSGQGTYNEQFF. The CDR3 DNA reads TGTGCCAGCAGTTTACGGTCGGGACAGGGGACCTACAATGAGCAGTTCTTC.

For the CDR3, the DNA is TGTGCCACTGCGGGACAGGGAAGCTACGAGCAGTACTTC. Its protein is CATAGQGSYEQYF. This rearrangement joins TRBV10-3 to TRBJ2-7; 9 bases line up with TRBD1. The CDR3 has 13 residues. The V gene's germline CDR1 is ENHRY and CDR2 SYGVKD. The V segment lost 10 bases and the J segment 3 bases; nucleotides outside the gene matches: 7.

This sequence joins TRBV5-1 and TRBJ2-5, with 10 bases that match TRBD1. This CDR3 is built from 16 residues. Unmatched junction bases numbered 7, after V lost 4 bases and J lost 1 base. The germline gives CDR1 SGHRS, CDR2 YFSETQ. The CDR3 nucleotides are TGCGCCAGCAGCGTGACAGGGGGCGGATTCCAAGAGACCCAGTACTTC. Translation: CASSVTGGGFQETQYF.

This clonotype was seen many times. V gene TRBV5-1 combines with J gene TRBJ1-1, with D perhaps TRBD1 (5 bases). The CDR3 has 13 amino acids. Between the trimmed V and J ends, which lost 0 bases and 10 bases, there was a span of 13 bases. Germline CDR1 reads SGHRS; CDR2 reads YFSETQ. CDR3 in amino acids: CASSLGQGARAFF. CDR3 DNA: TGCGCCAGCAGCTTGGGGCAGGGTGCGCGAGCTTTCTTT. The entire variable domain, with the rest obtained from reference TRBV5-1 and TRBJ1-1, is as follows: KAGVTQTPRYLIKTRGQQVTLSCSPISGHRSVSWYQQTPGQGLQFLFEYFSETQRNKGNFPGRFSGRQFSNSRSEMNVSTLELGDSALYLCASSLGQGARAFFGQGTRLTVV.

V usage is TRBV27 and J usage is TRBJ2-1; 8 positions agree with TRBD2. Germline V gives CDR1 MNHEY, CDR2 SMNVEV (reference sequence). This CDR3 is 15 amino acids long. The junction had 1 base not matched to a gene; V was cut back by 0 bases and J by 3 bases. The CDR3 reads CASSLSAGDYNEQFF. In nucleotides, the CDR3 is TGTGCCAGCAGTTTATCAGCGGGAGACTACAATGAGCAGTTCTTC.

A few counts support this clonotype. V gene TRBV4-2 combines with J gene TRBJ2-1, with 8 bases lining up with TRBD1. From germline, CDR1 is LGHNA and CDR2 YNFKEQ. The CDR3 runs 15 residues. After removal of 3 bases from V and 4 bases from J, the junction contained 5 bases not matched to a gene. CDR3 DNA: TGTGCCAGCAGCCAGGGAAGACAGGGGTACAATGAGCAGTTCTTC. Its translation: CASSQGRQGYNEQFF.

This clonotype was detected many times. This rearrangement joins TRBV3-1 to TRBJ1-1, with D possibly being TRBD1 (5 bases). The length of the CDR3 is 15 residues. V gave up 4 bases and J gave up 4 bases, with 16 bases separating them. Germline loops: CDR1 LGHDT, CDR2 YNNKEL (reference sequence). The CDR3 region has the DNA TGTGCCAGCAGCCCCGGCGGGGGGAGTTTCACTGAAGCTTTCTTT. Translating gives CASSPGGGSFTEAFF. Using reference TRBV3-1 and TRBJ1-1 for the parts outside the CDR3, the full variable domain is DTAVSQTPKYLVTQMGNDKSIKCEQNLGHDTMYWYKQDSKKFLKIMFSYNNKELIINETVPNRFSPKSPDKAHLNLHINSLELGDSAVYFCASSPGGGSFTEAFFGQGTRLTVV.

The genes are TRBV4-3 and TRBJ2-7; D gene uncertain. This CDR3 comprises 13 residues. Germline V gene data show CDR1 as LGHNA and CDR2 as YSLEER. V shed 0 bases and J shed 4 bases, with 7 bases lying between them. DNA of the CDR3: TGCGCCAGCAGCCAAGATCTGATTTACGAGCAGTACTTC. Translated, it gives CASSQDLIYEQYF.

The rearrangement links TRBV4-3 to TRBJ2-4, with 9 bases fitting TRBD2. V lost 2 bases, J lost 6 bases, and 5 bases stayed unmatched. The CDR3 sequence is 15 residues long. Germline-derived CDR1 and CDR2 are LGHNA and YSLEER. This CDR3 is CASSQQRGALNIQYF. The CDR3 DNA sequence: TGCGCCAGCAGCCAACAGCGGGGGGCCCTAAACATTCAGTACTTC.

A few counts support this clonotype. This rearrangement joins TRBV5-1 to TRBJ1-2, with D possibly being TRBD1 (6 bases). The germline CDR1 and CDR2 sequences are SGHRS and YFSETQ. The V end lost 3 bases, the J end lost 4 bases, and 19 bases lay between the germline ends. The CDR3 runs to 16 residues. CDR3 coding DNA: TGCGCCAGCAGCTCCTATATCAACAGGGATGGCTATGGCTACACCTTC. This encodes CASSSYINRDGYGYTF.

This clonotype was observed many times. CDR3 residues: CASSQDPLTSGSTDTQYF. The CDR3 region has the DNA TGTGCCAGCAGCCAAGATCCCCTGACTAGCGGCAGCACAGATACGCAGTATTTT. V usage is TRBV3-1 and J usage is TRBJ2-3; 9 nucleotides align to TRBD2. This CDR3 contains 18 residues. Germline CDR1 LGHDT, CDR2 YNNKEL (reference sequence). V gave up 0 bases and J gave up 0 bases; unmatched junction bases: 7.

Ten or more counts support this clonotype. This rearrangement joins TRBV20-1 to TRBJ2-7, with 11 nucleotides matching TRBD1. The CDR3 covers 13 residues. J gave up 6 bases and V 5 bases, and 6 bases lay outside the gene matches. The germline gives CDR1 DFQATT, CDR2 SNEGSKA (reference sequence). In DNA form, the CDR3 reads TGCAGTGCTGGACAGGGGGCTGTTAGCGAGCAGTACTTC. It translates to CSAGQGAVSEQYF.

The gene calls are TRBV7-8 and TRBJ1-1; D call uncertain. CDR1 SGHVS and CDR2 FQNEAQ come from the germline V gene. With 3 bases removed from V and 2 bases from J, the gap between germline ends came to 19 bases. There are 17 residues in the CDR3. Written as DNA, the CDR3 is TGTGCCAGCAGCTTCAGAGGTGGAACTTCGAGAAACACTGAAGCTTTCTTT. Residues: CASSFRGGTSRNTEAFF.